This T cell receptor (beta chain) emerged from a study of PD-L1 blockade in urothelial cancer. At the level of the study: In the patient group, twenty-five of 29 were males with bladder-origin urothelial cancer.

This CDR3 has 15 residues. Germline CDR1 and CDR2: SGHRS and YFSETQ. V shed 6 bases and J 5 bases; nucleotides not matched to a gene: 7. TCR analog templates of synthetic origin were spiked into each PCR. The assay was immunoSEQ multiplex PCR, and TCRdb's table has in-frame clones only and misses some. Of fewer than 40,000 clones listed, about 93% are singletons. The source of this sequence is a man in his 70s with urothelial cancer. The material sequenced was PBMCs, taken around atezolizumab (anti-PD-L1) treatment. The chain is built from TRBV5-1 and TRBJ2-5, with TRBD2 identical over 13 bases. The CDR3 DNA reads TGCGCCAGCACCCAACTAGCGGGGGGGGCGGAGACCCAGTACTTC. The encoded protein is CASTQLAGGAETQYF.